The 19 T cell receptor beta chains reported below all come from one sample, sequenced in a study of shared clonotypes between healthy human individuals. Selected positively for CCR7 and CD45RO-negative, naive CD8 cells excluded terminally differentiated effector memory CD45RA+ cells. Data came from immunoSEQ multiplex PCR; TCRdb stores just in-frame clones and leaves some out. The sample shows approximately 650,000 clones, nearly 97% of them seen only once. Sequencing was done on a sample of naive CD8+ T cells sorted from blood. The receptors were sampled from a woman aged 25 to 39 in good health.

This clone was observed a single time. The rearrangement links TRBV13 to TRBJ2-5; D call uncertain. The germline V gene has CDR1 PRHDT and CDR2 FYEKMQ (reference sequence). The CDR3 is made up of 15 amino acids. Trimming cost V 5 bases and J 3 bases, with 16 bases left between them. The CDR3 loop is CASSPDTQRKETQYF. The DNA of the CDR3 is TGTGCCAGCAGCCCTGATACCCAACGTAAAGAGACCCAGTACTTC.

The V and J genes are TRBV27 and TRBJ1-1, with TRBD1 matching over 9 bases. Germline CDR1 MNHEY, CDR2 SMNVEV (reference sequence). CDR3 length equals 14 residues. The V segment lost 3 bases and the J segment 7 bases; nucleotides outside the gene matches: 6. The CDR3 sequence: CASSFTGGAIEAFF. As DNA, the CDR3 is TGTGCCAGCAGTTTTACAGGGGGCGCAATTGAAGCTTTCTTT.

The rearrangement uses TRBV19 and TRBJ2-5; D might be TRBD1 (5 bases). In germline, CDR1 is LNHDA, CDR2 SQIVND (reference sequence). V was clipped by 4 bases and J by 5 bases, with 20 bases between them. This CDR3 is 16 amino acids long. The CDR3 nucleotides are TGTGCCAGTAGTACCTTCGACAGCTTCGGGTTGGAGACCCAGTACTTC. Translated, it gives CASSTFDSFGLETQYF.

V gene TRBV27 combines with J gene TRBJ2-7; D gene uncertain. Trimming cost V 5 bases and J 3 bases, with 20 bases left between them. CDR1 MNHEY and CDR2 SMNVEV come from the germline V gene (reference sequence). The CDR3 totals 16 residues. This CDR3 is CASSPAAGSLRYEQYF. The CDR3 nucleotides read TGTGCCAGCAGTCCCGCCGCTGGGTCGCTGCGCTACGAGCAGTACTTC.

The chain joins TRBV5-6 to TRBJ2-1; 10 nucleotides match TRBD1. The CDR3 has 15 amino acids. The V gene's germline CDR1 is SGHDT and CDR2 YYEEEE. Trimming took 4 bases from V and 12 from J; bases not matched to a gene: 13. The CDR3 region has the DNA TGTGCCAGCAGCATGACAGGGGGCGCGGCTAGTGGGCAGTTCTTC. It codes for CASSMTGGAASGQFF.

The V call is TRBV15, the J call TRBJ2-5; tentatively, D is TRBD1 or TRBD2 (5 bases each). This CDR3 is built from 14 residues. The V gene lost 4 bases and the J gene lost 3 bases, with 12 bases spanning the gap. CDR1 and CDR2 (germline): LNHNV, YYDKDF (reference sequence). CDR3 DNA sequence: TGTGCCACCAGCAACCGGGACGGAAAAGAGACCCAGTACTTC. Translating gives CATSNRDGKETQYF. Full variable domain (rest looked up from reference TRBV15 and TRBJ2-5): DAMVIQNPRYQVTQFGKPVTLSCSQTLNHNVMYWYQQKSSQAPKLLFHYYDKDFNNEADTPDNFQSRRPNTSFCFLDIRSPGLGDTAMYLCATSNRDGKETQYFGPGTRLLVL.

About this clone itself: At the DNA level, this CDR3 is encoded by other sequences in the same sample as well. The rearrangement links TRBV28 to TRBJ1-5; D not certain. CDR1 MDHEN and CDR2 SYDVKM come from the germline V gene. The CDR3 has 14 residues. Trimming removed 4 bases from V and 1 base from J, with 8 bases in between. CDR3 region: CASSSLGSNQPQHF. The CDR3 nucleotides are TGTGCCAGCAGTTCCCTTGGGAGCAATCAGCCCCAGCATTTT.

CDR3 loop: CASSPPKGGGTGELFF. The CDR3 DNA sequence: TGTGCCAGCTCACCCCCGAAGGGCGGTGGCACCGGGGAGCTGTTTTTT. The chain couples TRBV18 to TRBJ2-2; D unresolved. V lost 3 bases and J lost 4, with 15 bases in between. The germline V gene has CDR1 KGHSH and CDR2 LQKENI. This CDR3 is 16 amino acids long.

The V call is TRBV6-1, the J call TRBJ2-1; perhaps TRBD2 as D (6 bases). Germline-derived CDR1 and CDR2 are MNHNS and SASEGT. The CDR3 extends over 19 amino acids. V shed 0 bases and J shed 4 bases, with 22 bases lying between them. The chain's CDR3 is CASSEAQVSSAARYNEQFF. CDR3 nucleotide sequence: TGTGCCAGCAGTGAAGCGCAAGTTTCTAGCGCGGCTAGATACAATGAGCAGTTCTTC.

The V call is TRBV27, the J call TRBJ2-1; TRBD2 agrees at 10 bases. The V and J ends lost 8 bases and 3 bases, in that order; junction bases with no gene match: 7. The CDR3 totals 15 residues. Germline assignment: CDR1 MNHEY and CDR2 SMNVEV (reference sequence). The CDR3 is CASRLVAGGYNEQFF. The DNA of the CDR3 is TGTGCCAGCCGACTAGTAGCGGGAGGCTACAATGAGCAGTTCTTC.

In DNA form, the CDR3 reads TGTGCCAGCAGTTTACTCAGCACAGATACGCAGTATTTT. It yields the protein CASSLLSTDTQYF. The rearrangement uses TRBV9 and TRBJ2-3; D is unresolved. The CDR3 has 13 amino acids. Germline loops: CDR1 SGDLS, CDR2 YYNGEE. V was cut by 5 bases and J by 0 bases, with 7 bases left in between.

The chain couples TRBV7-7 to TRBJ2-2; D possibly corresponds to TRBD2 (6 bases). Germline V CDR1 and CDR2: SSHAT, FNYEAQ (reference sequence). V lost 5 bases and J lost 7, with 23 bases in between. This CDR3 comprises 17 residues. As DNA, the CDR3 is TGTGCCAGCAGCCCGCACGCGGGGAGCACCGTAATCGGGGAGCTGTTTTTT. It yields the protein CASSPHAGSTVIGELFF.

The table lists this clone with a count of one. The V call is TRBV27, the J call TRBJ2-1; TRBD1 or TRBD2 may be the D gene (5 bases each). From germline, CDR1 is MNHEY and CDR2 SMNVEV (reference sequence). The CDR3 is 14 amino acids. The ends were cut back, 3 bases at V and 8 bases at J, with 14 bases in the middle. CDR3 sequence (DNA): TGTGCCAGCAGTTTCCAGGGAGCGCTAGATGAGCAGTTCTTC. This translates into CASSFQGALDEQFF.

The V call is TRBV7-6, the J call TRBJ1-1, with TRBD1 matching 8 bases. Unmatched junction bases numbered 10, after V lost 5 bases and J lost 5 bases. Germline CDR1 reads SGHVS; CDR2 reads FNYEAQ. This CDR3 has 15 residues. The CDR3 DNA reads as TGTGCCAGCAGCGCATCGACAGGGGCGGATACTGAAGCTTTCTTT. Amino acids: CASSASTGADTEAFF.

This chain links TRBV19 with TRBJ2-2; no reliable D call. Trimming cost V 6 bases and J 1 base, with 9 bases left between them. The germline CDR1 and CDR2 sequences are LNHDA and SQIVND (reference sequence). This CDR3 region has 14 residues. The CDR3 bases are TGTGCCAGTAGCGGTTGGGTGAACACCGGGGAGCTGTTTTTT. Amino acids: CASSGWVNTGELFF.

The CDR3 reads CASSAGLLPPLSYGYTF. CDR3 nucleotides: TGTGCCAGCAGTGCGGGCCTACTTCCTCCCTTATCCTATGGCTACACCTTC. V and J are TRBV28 and TRBJ1-2, with D hard to call. Looked up from germline, CDR1 is MDHEN and CDR2 is SYDVKM. The CDR3 consists of 17 residues. The ends were cut back, 5 bases at V and 4 bases at J, with 23 bases in the middle.

This clone came up once. The chain joins TRBV6-1 to TRBJ2-7; D gene uncertain. CDR1 MNHNS and CDR2 SASEGT come from the germline V gene. Trimming pared 2 bases from V and 5 bases from J, leaving 13 bases between. This CDR3 region has 14 residues. The CDR3 reads CASSEFGSSDEQYF. In DNA form, the CDR3 reads TGTGCCAGCAGTGAATTTGGCAGTTCGGACGAGCAGTACTTC.

J is TRBJ2-4 and V is TRBV2; D gene unclear. In germline, CDR1 is SNHLY, CDR2 FYNNEI. Trimming took 3 bases from V and 2 from J, leaving 23 bases between them. This CDR3 spans 19 amino acids. The chain's CDR3 is CASSESTRTEQETKNIQYF. CDR3 DNA sequence: TGTGCCAGCAGTGAGTCGACACGGACCGAGCAGGAGACCAAAAACATTCAGTACTTC.

The CDR3, as DNA: TGTGCCAGCAGTGAATTTGGCAGTCCTAGCTCTGGAAACACCATATATTTT. Amino acids: CASSEFGSPSSGNTIYF. This chain uses TRBV6-1 with TRBJ1-3, with D unclear. Looked up from germline, CDR1 is MNHNS and CDR2 is SASEGT. Trimming shortened V by 2 bases and J by 0 bases, and 14 bases separated the two germline ends. CDR3 length: 17 amino acids.